This TCR beta chain was recovered during a study of blood T cell repertoires in COVID-19. Study in general: Specimens from acute and convalescent COVID-19 originated in the United States, Italy and Spain.

The V and J ends lost 2 bases and 5 bases respectively, with 10 bases between them. Germline CDR1 SGHTA, CDR2 FQGNSA. The CDR3 runs 14 residues. As processed by the authors: Reference gene primer amplification yielded estimated nucleated cell counts. Method: immunoSEQ multiplex PCR; TCRdb's copy keeps in-frame clones and lacks some. That table gives V, J and clone size, and the DNA gave D and trimming. The profile covers hundreds of thousands of clones, with more than 75% appearing a single time and over 10% taken by the ten largest. The receptor was isolated from an older woman with active or convalescent COVID-19. What was sequenced was peripheral blood. V gene TRBV7-2 combines with J gene TRBJ1-5, with D uncertain. The CDR3 DNA sequence: TGTGCCAGCAGCTTAATTCTAGCCGATCAGCCCCAGCATTTT. Encoded protein: CASSLILADQPQHF.